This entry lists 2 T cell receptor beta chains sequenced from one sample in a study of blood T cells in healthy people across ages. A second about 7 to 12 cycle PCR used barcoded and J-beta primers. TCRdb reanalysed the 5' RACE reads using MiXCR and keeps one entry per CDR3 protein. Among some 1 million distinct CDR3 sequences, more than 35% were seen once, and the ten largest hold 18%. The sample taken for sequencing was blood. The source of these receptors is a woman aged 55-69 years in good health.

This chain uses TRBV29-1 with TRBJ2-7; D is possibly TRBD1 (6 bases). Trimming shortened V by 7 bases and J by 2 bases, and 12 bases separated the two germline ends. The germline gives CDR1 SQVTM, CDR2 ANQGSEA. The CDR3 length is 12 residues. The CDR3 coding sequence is TGCAGCGCCTGGGACACAACCTACGAGCAGTACTTC. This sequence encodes CSAWDTTYEQYF.

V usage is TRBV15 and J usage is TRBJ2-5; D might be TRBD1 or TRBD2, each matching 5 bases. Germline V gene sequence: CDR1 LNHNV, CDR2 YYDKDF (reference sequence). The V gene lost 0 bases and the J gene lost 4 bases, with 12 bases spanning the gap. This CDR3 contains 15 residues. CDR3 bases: TGTGCCACCAGCAGAGATAGCGACAGTTCAGAGACCCAGTACTTC. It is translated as CATSRDSDSSETQYF.